The following is a T cell receptor (beta chain) sequence with its context. The data derive from a study of blood T cell repertoires in COVID-19. Across the whole study: The samples span acute and convalescent COVID-19 from the United States, Italy and Spain. The cDNA or gDNA used as material had been derived from T cells, B-cell-depleted T cells, or PBMCs.

Trimming at V came to 4 bases and at J to 6 bases, leaving 8 bases not matched to a gene. CDR1 is LNHDA, CDR2 SQIVND, per germline (reference sequence). The CDR3 sequence is 15 residues long. Measured with immunoSEQ multiplex PCR; TCRdb has only the in-frame clones, and not every one. The sample includes about 190,000 clones, around 80% of them seen just once. The V call is TRBV19, the J call TRBJ1-5; TRBD1 agrees at 8 bases. The sample comprised peripheral blood. This TCR was recovered from a woman aged 55-70 years with COVID-19, enrolled during active disease. CDR3 residues: CASSTDRDWSQPQHF. CDR3 DNA: TGTGCCAGTAGTACGGACAGGGACTGGAGTCAGCCCCAGCATTTT.